The 4 T cell receptor beta chains in this list originate from one sample, sequenced in a study of T-cell reconstitution after alpha-beta-depleted transplantation in children listed by TCRdb under 2016. Library prep was done by PCR. The data were produced on an Illumina HiSeq 2500. To normalize quantification of the TCRbeta repertoire, the TCR libraries were built with molecular barcoding that relied on unique molecular identifiers. TCRdb reprocessed the public reads (quality trimming at Q25 with fastp, clone calling with MiXCR) and kept in-frame beta chains. Every CDR3 protein is listed once, alongside the most common genes and DNA of its rows. This sample is represented by hundreds of thousands of distinct CDR3 sequences; roughly 13% of them were singletons. The ten largest account for about 2.2% of the sample. The treatment or condition label, as the study defines it: allogeneic hematopoietic cell transplantation with graft depleted of TCRalphabeta T cells and CD19 B cells.

Sequencing was performed on PBMCs, mostly from graft donor cells, taken 360 days after TCRalphabeta/CD19-depleted stem cell transplant. Every receptor here comes from a male patient between 10 and 17 years old who had a stem cell transplant for acute myeloid leukemia, so the T cells may come from the graft donor.

Turning to this clonotype: A read error is possible here, since a much larger clone lies one base away. The chain employs TRBV6-2 or TRBV6-3 and TRBJ2-5; D uncertain. This CDR3 spans 10 amino acids. Germline assignment: CDR1 MNHEY and CDR2 SVGEGT. The chain's CDR3 is CASNQETQCF. The CDR3 DNA is TGTGCCAGCAATCAAGAGACCCAGTGCTTC.

The V gene is TRBV14, the J gene TRBJ1-2; 9 bases map to TRBD1. The V gene end was trimmed by 5 bases and the J gene end by 3 bases; junction bases not matched to a gene: 4. The CDR3 sequence is 14 residues long. Germline-derived CDR1 and CDR2 are SGHDN and FVKESK. CDR3 protein: CASSSGQGYYGYTF. CDR3 coding DNA: TGTGCCAGCAGCTCCGGACAGGGGTACTATGGCTACACCTTC.

This clonotype was seen only a few times. J is TRBJ1-2 and V is TRBV28; D is perhaps TRBD1 (5 bases). Trimming removed 7 bases at V and 4 bases at J, with 22 bases between. The CDR3 is made up of 16 amino acids. Germline V gene data show CDR1 as MDHEN and CDR2 as SYDVKM. The DNA of the CDR3 is TGTGCCAGCACCCGGCGGGACCGGGGTTACACCTATGGCTACACCTTC. Its translation is CASTRRDRGYTYGYTF.

This clonotype was detected only a few times. V is TRBV6-5 and J is TRBJ1-1, with D unresolved. Germline CDR1 and CDR2: MNHEY and SVGAGI. This CDR3 region has 16 residues. The V end was cut by 2 bases, the J end by 0 bases, with 13 bases between. CDR3: CASSYRFRSLNTEAFF. The CDR3 nucleotides read TGTGCCAGCAGTTACAGGTTTCGGTCACTGAACACTGAAGCTTTCTTT.